The clone carrying this TCR beta chain was detected once. Measured with immunoSEQ multiplex PCR; TCRdb has only the in-frame clones, and not every one. The table lists 160,000 or so clones, 85% to 95% of them singletons. These data originate in a study of control samples from healthy donors and cancer patients. Sequenced: blood. This TCR was recovered from a man in his fifties or sixties in good health.

The CDR3 spells CATSDRTGAEETQYF. The CDR3 DNA reads as TGTGCCACCAGTGACCGGACAGGGGCAGAAGAGACCCAGTACTTC. The V call is TRBV24-1, the J call TRBJ2-5; TRBD1 agrees at 9 bases. V lost 4 bases, J lost 3 bases, and 5 bases stayed unmatched. Germline-derived CDR1 and CDR2 are KGHDR and SFDVKD. The CDR3 is made up of 15 amino acids.